Listed below are T cell receptor beta chains from one sample, sequenced in a study of blood T cell repertoires in COVID-19. Generated by immunoSEQ multiplex PCR, the TCRdb table keeps only in-frame clones and is missing some. In the table there are 390,000 or so clones, roughly 90% of which are singletons. The sequencing input was peripheral blood. Source of these receptors: a woman in her twenties or thirties with COVID-19, enrolled during active disease. The CDR3 runs from the conserved cysteine through the conserved F or W. D genes are given only for firm matches. Only part of the rows carry a size: once, few, many, or a class if the clone is expanded.

abundance,j_gene,d_gene,v_gene,CDR3nt,CDR3aa
.,TRBJ1-5,TRBD1,TRBV15,TGTGCCACCAGCAGGACAGGGGACACAGGTCAGCCCCAGCATTTT,CATSRTGDTGQPQHF
.,TRBJ1-2,TRBD1,TRBV6-2/TRBV6-3,TGTGCCAGCAGTTATCCCCCGGGACAGTTTACCTATGGCTACACCTTC,CASSYPPGQFTYGYTF
.,TRBJ1-5,.,TRBV2,TGTGCCAGCAGTGCCGTCAGGGCCAATCAGCCCCAGCATTTT,CASSAVRANQPQHF
few,TRBJ1-6,.,TRBV5-4,TGTGCCAGCAGTCGGGACATGGCTTCACCCCTCCACTTT,CASSRDMASPLHF
.,TRBJ2-3,.,TRBV24-1,TGTGCCACCAGTGATGGGGGACACAGGGTAACAGATACGCAGTATTTT,CATSDGGHRVTDTQYF
.,TRBJ1-2,TRBD1,TRBV27,TGTGCCAGCAGTTTGGGAACCGGGACAGGGTATGGCTACACCTTC,CASSLGTGTGYGYTF
.,TRBJ2-1,TRBD1,TRBV27,TGTGCCACTAGGACAGGGTCAGGCAATGAGCAGTTCTTC,CATRTGSGNEQFF
.,TRBJ1-3,.,TRBV2,TGTGCCAGCAGGGGGGCCTCTGGAAACACCATATATTTT,CASRGASGNTIYF
.,TRBJ2-1,.,TRBV7-6,TGTGCCAGCAGCTTAGGGGCAGCGGCCCACAATGAGCAGTTCTTC,CASSLGAAAHNEQFF
.,TRBJ1-3,.,TRBV11-3,TGTGCCAGCACCCCTCGGACAGTCTCTGGAAACACCATATATTTT,CASTPRTVSGNTIYF
.,TRBJ1-6,TRBD1,TRBV2,TGTGCCAGCAGCCCCGGGACAGATAATTCACCCCTCCACTTT,CASSPGTDNSPLHF
.,TRBJ2-3,.,TRBV6-2/TRBV6-3,TGTGCCAGCAGCTCTACCACAGATACGCAGTATTTT,CASSSTTDTQYF
.,TRBJ1-2,.,TRBV6-5,TGTGCCAGCCGCCGGGAGACAAACTATGGCTACACCTTC,CASRRETNYGYTF
.,TRBJ2-5,.,TRBV7-9,TGTGCCAGCAGCCTGGGGTGGGAGGAGAAAGAGACCCAGTACTTC,CASSLGWEEKETQYF
.,TRBJ2-3,TRBD2,TRBV13,TGTGCCAGCAGCCTGAGGACTAGCGAAGACCTCACAGATACGCAGTATTTT,CASSLRTSEDLTDTQYF
.,TRBJ1-5,.,TRBV5-5,TGTGCCAGCAGCTTTCGGGATCAGCCCCAGCATTTT,CASSFRDQPQHF
.,TRBJ2-7,TRBD1,TRBV7-2,TGTGCCAGCAGCTTGGGCGGGACAGGAGTCTACGAGCAGTACTTC,CASSLGGTGVYEQYF
.,TRBJ1-2,TRBD1,TRBV5-4,TGTGCCAGCAGCCCGGGACAGCACAATGGCTACACCTTC,CASSPGQHNGYTF
.,TRBJ2-5,TRBD2,TRBV19,TGTGCCAGTAGCCGACTAGCGGGGGTAAACCAGTACTTC,CASSRLAGVNQYF
.,TRBJ2-1,.,TRBV10-3,TGTGCCATCAGTGAGTTGTGGCTTAACTACAATGAGCAGTTCTTC,CAISELWLNYNEQFF
.,TRBJ1-1,.,TRBV5-5,TGTGCCAGCAGTTTTCCGGGGAACACTGAAGCTTTCTTT,CASSFPGNTEAFF
.,TRBJ2-1,.,TRBV4-2,TGTGCCAGCAGCCAAGGTGAGGCGGAGCAGTTCTTC,CASSQGEAEQFF
.,TRBJ2-4,.,TRBV7-6,TGTGCCAGCAGCTCAAGGCCTGAGGCATGGGACATTCAGTACTTC,CASSSRPEAWDIQYF
.,TRBJ1-1,TRBD1,TRBV14,TGTGCCAGCAGCCAAGACTGGCGGAGGGGGCGAACTGAAGCTTTCTTT,CASSQDWRRGRTEAFF
.,TRBJ2-5,TRBD2,TRBV7-9,TGTGCCAGCAGCCCTCCCTCGCGGGGGGGCCGGGAGACCCAGTACTTC,CASSPPSRGGRETQYF
once,TRBJ2-7,.,TRBV25-1,TGTGCCAGCAGTACTCCCGGGGTGCAAGACGAGCAGTACTTC,CASSTPGVQDEQYF
.,TRBJ2-2,TRBD1,TRBV19,TGTGCCAGTAGGATAACAGGGGGCGCGAACACCGGGGAGCTGTTTTTT,CASRITGGANTGELFF
.,TRBJ2-5,TRBD1,TRBV6-2/TRBV6-3,TGTGCCAGCAGTTACTCGATTTTCCGGGACAGAAGTGGGGTCCAAGAGACCCAGTACTTC,CASSYSIFRDRSGVQETQYF
.,TRBJ2-4,.,TRBV12-3/TRBV12-4,TGTGCCAGCAGTTTACTAGGATCGGACATTCAGTACTTC,CASSLLGSDIQYF
.,TRBJ2-2,.,TRBV7-9,TGTGCCAGCACCTTTAAGGACACATTAACCGGGGAGCTGTTTTTT,CASTFKDTLTGELFF
.,TRBJ2-1,TRBD2,TRBV6-2/TRBV6-3,TGTGCCAGCAGTGGGGGACTAGCAATAGGCGAGCAGTTCTTC,CASSGGLAIGEQFF
.,TRBJ1-1,TRBD1,TRBV6-2/TRBV6-3,TGTGCCAGCAGTCCCGGCGGAGCCCGGACAGGGAGAACTGAAGCTTTCTTT,CASSPGGARTGRTEAFF
.,TRBJ2-1,TRBD2,TRBV7-6,TGTGCCAGCAGCTTAGGGCTAGCGGGTCACAATGAGCAGTTCTTC,CASSLGLAGHNEQFF
.,TRBJ1-1,.,TRBV19,TGTGCCAGTAGTATCAACAGGGACACTGAAGCTTTCTTT,CASSINRDTEAFF
.,TRBJ1-2,TRBD1,TRBV6-5,TGTGCCAGCAGTCCTTCCCAGGGGGTAAACTATGGCTACACCTTC,CASSPSQGVNYGYTF
.,TRBJ1-2,TRBD1,TRBV9,TGTGCCAGCAGCCCCAGACAGGGGGGGAGCGATGGCTACACCTTC,CASSPRQGGSDGYTF
.,TRBJ1-1,.,TRBV30,TGTGCCTGGAGTCCACTCGGGGTCACTGAAGCTTTCTTT,CAWSPLGVTEAFF
.,TRBJ2-7,.,TRBV7-2,TGTGCCAGCACCCAGGGGCTAGCAGGGTCCTACGAGCAGTACTTC,CASTQGLAGSYEQYF
.,TRBJ1-6,.,TRBV7-2,TGTGCCAGCAGCTTACAGGATTCACCCCTCCACTTT,CASSLQDSPLHF
.,TRBJ1-5,.,TRBV27,TGTGCCAGCAGTTCAAGACGGGGGGATCAGCCCCAGCATTTT,CASSSRRGDQPQHF
.,TRBJ1-1,.,TRBV5-1,TGCGCCAGCAGCTGGGAGCTATCCACTGAAGCTTTCTTT,CASSWELSTEAFF